Listed below are T cell receptor beta chains from one sample, sequenced in a study of cytomegalovirus exposure and HLA in healthy donors. The repertoire was sequenced with immunoSEQ multiplex PCR; TCRdb's copy has only in-frame clones and lacks some. The repertoire holds 100,000 to 120,000 clones, with roughly 90% as singletons. The material sequenced was PBMCs. The receptors come from a woman aged 25 to 45 in good health and CMV-seropositive. Both conserved end residues are part of each CDR3. Fields, in order: CDR3 protein, clone size, D gene, J gene, CDR3 length, V gene. D genes are given only for firm matches. Only part of the rows carry a size: once, few, many, or a class if the clone is expanded.

CARSTSGRVTYNEQFF	NA	TRBD2	TRBJ2-1	16	TRBV5-3
CSVERGNSYNEQFF	NA	NA	TRBJ2-1	14	TRBV29-1
CAWGQQETQYF	NA	NA	TRBJ2-5	11	TRBV30
CASSYQLAGGINEQFF	NA	TRBD2	TRBJ2-1	16	TRBV6-5
CASRSVGNQPQHF	NA	NA	TRBJ1-5	13	TRBV27
CASSPVSGKLDYGYTF	NA	NA	TRBJ1-2	16	TRBV18
CASSVDRGDSYEQYF	NA	TRBD1	TRBJ2-7	15	TRBV5-5
CASSLETGTVTDTQYF	NA	TRBD1	TRBJ2-3	16	TRBV5-1
CASSPPGRAAYEQYF	NA	NA	TRBJ2-7	15	TRBV6-6
CASSLVGNQPQHF	NA	NA	TRBJ1-5	13	TRBV27
CAISVRSRSNSGANVLTF	NA	NA	TRBJ2-6	18	TRBV10-3
CSVVRGGSVADTQYF	NA	TRBD2	TRBJ2-3	15	TRBV29-1
CARKADRAVNEQFF	few	TRBD1	TRBJ2-1	14	TRBV2
CASSPLGGGGETQYF	NA	NA	TRBJ2-5	15	TRBV7-3
CAPWGRQGWEQYF	NA	TRBD1	TRBJ2-7	13	TRBV19
CASSPQSPLTGELFF	NA	NA	TRBJ2-2	15	TRBV9
CASSQGGRVAGYTF	NA	NA	TRBJ1-2	14	TRBV4-2
CASTPGHRSGNTIYF	once	NA	TRBJ1-3	15	TRBV4-2
CASSPRDGNTIYF	NA	NA	TRBJ1-3	13	TRBV11-1
CASRGLGQETQYF	NA	TRBD2	TRBJ2-5	13	TRBV27
CAWSPSTDTQYF	NA	NA	TRBJ2-3	12	TRBV30
CASSGHPTGELFF	once	NA	TRBJ2-2	13	TRBV6-1
CASGLVQGGLDTQYF	NA	TRBD1	TRBJ2-3	15	TRBV12-5
CASSFGAYNSPLHF	NA	NA	TRBJ1-6	14	TRBV7-8
CASSLLAGGVNEQFF	once	TRBD2	TRBJ2-1	15	TRBV27
CASSLELGGTDTQYF	NA	NA	TRBJ2-3	15	TRBV7-7
CASSQERTGATEAFF	NA	TRBD1	TRBJ1-1	15	TRBV4-1
CASSTGTYEQYF	NA	NA	TRBJ2-7	12	TRBV7-8
CASSVDPRETQYF	once	NA	TRBJ2-5	13	TRBV9
CASSPTLNTEAFF	NA	NA	TRBJ1-1	13	TRBV5-1
CASSFRGAGGNQPQHF	NA	NA	TRBJ1-5	16	TRBV27
CASSFLRENTGELFF	once	NA	TRBJ2-2	15	TRBV5-6
CAWSVPGFNQPQHF	NA	NA	TRBJ1-5	14	TRBV30
CASSQRLAGESAKNIQYF	NA	TRBD2	TRBJ2-4	18	TRBV4-3
CASKNRATNSPLHF	NA	NA	TRBJ1-6	14	TRBV6-5
CASRNFGQGYSPLHF	NA	TRBD1	TRBJ1-6	15	TRBV6-1
CSVLGQFQETQYF	NA	TRBD1	TRBJ2-5	13	TRBV29-1
CASSSGQGGNQPQHF	many	TRBD1	TRBJ1-5	15	TRBV6-1
CASSTTLAGGFNEQFF	NA	TRBD2	TRBJ2-1	16	TRBV6-6
CASSEGEFYEQYF	few	NA	TRBJ2-7	13	TRBV5-1
CSVPLAGPYNEQFF	NA	TRBD2	TRBJ2-1	14	TRBV29-1
CARTVDSNEQYF	NA	NA	TRBJ2-7	12	TRBV5-3
CASSQITRGGFYEQFF	NA	TRBD2	TRBJ2-1	16	TRBV4-3
CASSSTGGTEETQYF	NA	TRBD1	TRBJ2-5	15	TRBV6-5
CASEGVYNEQFF	once	NA	TRBJ2-1	12	TRBV6-5
CASSRGQGASHSPLHF	medium-sized	TRBD1	TRBJ1-6	16	TRBV5-5
CASSDRQGPVLGGELFF	NA	TRBD1	TRBJ2-2	17	TRBV7-9
CASSVGGGAYEQYF	NA	NA	TRBJ2-7	14	TRBV10-2
CAWSHRISGNTIYF	NA	NA	TRBJ1-3	14	TRBV30
CASSYLRGTQYF	NA	NA	TRBJ2-5	12	TRBV11-2
CAWSIRQGNGPQHF	NA	TRBD1	TRBJ1-5	14	TRBV30
CAISSDRAHGYTF	NA	TRBD1	TRBJ1-2	13	TRBV10-3
CASSLGGRLAGSGEQFF	NA	TRBD2	TRBJ2-1	17	TRBV5-4
CASSLQGDQPQHF	NA	NA	TRBJ1-5	13	TRBV5-1
CASHQQGAVDEQFF	few	TRBD1	TRBJ2-1	14	TRBV5-4